Listed here are 11 T cell receptor beta chains from one sample, sequenced in a study of T-cell memory formation after mild COVID-19. TCRdb passed the 5' RACE reads through MiXCR, listing each CDR3 protein once. The table records 84,000 or so distinct CDR3 sequences, about 14% of them present only once. The source material was PBMCs or a T cell subset sorted from them (not recorded which). Source of these receptors: an adult woman who had mild COVID-19 (a few samples of this study predate the infection). Cell type and time point are not known.

The table lists this clonotype with many counts. V usage is TRBV20-1 and J usage is TRBJ2-5, with a tentative D call TRBD1 (6 bases). The germline V and J ends were trimmed by 6 bases and 0 bases, with 11 bases remaining between them. The CDR3 is 13 amino acids. Germline CDR1 reads DFQATT; CDR2 reads SNEGSKA (reference sequence). As DNA, the CDR3 is TGCAGTGCGGCAGGACAGAACCAAGAGACCCAGTACTTC. Translating gives CSAAGQNQETQYF.

V gene TRBV4-1 combines with J gene TRBJ2-1; tentative D call: TRBD1 (6 bases). Trimming left V 3 bases short and J 4 bases short, with 19 bases between. The length of the CDR3 is 17 residues. In germline, CDR1 is MGHRA, CDR2 YSYEKL. CDR3 in DNA: TGCGCCAGCAGCCAGGAATTCACAGGGTGGGGGTACAATGAGCAGTTCTTC. Protein product: CASSQEFTGWGYNEQFF.

There are a few counts of this clonotype. The gene calls are TRBV5-1 and TRBJ2-3; 8 bases align to TRBD2. The V gene's germline CDR1 is SGHRS and CDR2 YFSETQ. Unmatched junction bases numbered 13, after V lost 4 bases and J lost 6 bases. The CDR3 extends over 16 amino acids. The CDR3 nucleotides are TGCGCCAGCAGCCCGTTGGAGCGGGGGTACGGGGATACGCAGTATTTT. It specifies CASSPLERGYGDTQYF.

This clonotype was detected ten times or more. The chain links TRBV20-1 to TRBJ2-1; TRBD1 matches at 9 bases. With V trimmed by 4 bases and J by 5 bases, 9 bases remained unmatched. This CDR3 is built from 15 residues. From germline, CDR1 is DFQATT and CDR2 SNEGSKA (reference sequence). The CDR3, as DNA: TGCAGTGCTACCTTCCCCGGGACAGGGAACAATGAGCAGTTCTTC. Translation: CSATFPGTGNNEQFF.

This clonotype was observed a few times. The chain uses TRBV29-1 and TRBJ2-1; 7 bases are shared with TRBD2. Germline CDR1 SQVTM, CDR2 ANQGSEA. The CDR3 runs 15 residues. J gave up 2 bases and V 0 bases, and 4 bases lay outside the gene matches. The CDR3 loop reads CSVEDDRGAYNEQFF. The CDR3 region has the DNA TGCAGCGTTGAAGATGATCGGGGGGCCTACAATGAGCAGTTCTTC.

This clonotype appeared a few times. This chain connects TRBV11-2 to TRBJ2-4, with a tentative D call TRBD2 (8 bases). Germline CDR1 and CDR2: SGHAT and FQNNGV. The CDR3 is made up of 17 amino acids. V was pared by 5 bases and J by 7 bases, with 24 bases between. CDR3 coding DNA: TGTGCCAGCAGCCCAGGGGGAGCGGGAGAAAGCCAGAACATTCAGTACTTC. Translation gives CASSPGGAGESQNIQYF.

The chain is built from TRBV6-5 and TRBJ1-1; the D gene is possibly TRBD1 (6 bases). V was clipped by 0 bases and J by 4 bases, with 12 bases between them. This CDR3 has 15 amino acids. CDR1 MNHEY and CDR2 SVGAGI come from the germline V gene. This chain's CDR3 is CASSYSQGPGTEAFF. CDR3 in DNA: TGTGCCAGCAGTTACTCGCAGGGGCCGGGCACTGAAGCTTTCTTT.

This chain uses TRBV9 with TRBJ2-3; TRBD2 matches 8 bases. Germline CDR1 and CDR2: SGDLS and YYNGEE. This CDR3 region has 16 residues. The ends lost 0 bases at V and 2 bases at J; junction bases unmatched: 5. The CDR3 here is CASSVVGGGPTDTQYF. CDR3 DNA sequence: TGTGCCAGCAGCGTAGTCGGGGGGGGCCCCACAGATACGCAGTATTTT. The full variable domain, its missing parts supplied by reference TRBV9 and TRBJ2-3, is DSGVTQTPKHLITATGQRVTLRCSPRSGDLSVYWYQQSLDQGLQFLIQYYNGEERAKGNILERFSAQQFPDLHSELNLSSLELGDSALYFCASSVVGGGPTDTQYFGPGTRLTVL.

This clonotype has a count of ten or more. This chain joins TRBV4-2 and TRBJ2-3; D may correspond to TRBD1 or TRBD2 (5 bases each). CDR1 is LGHNA, CDR2 YNFKEQ, per germline. With 5 bases removed from V and 4 bases from J, the gap between germline ends came to 16 bases. The CDR3 loop spans 15 amino acids. The CDR3 DNA reads as TGTGCCAGCAGCGCTGGGCAGGGAGATGCAGATACGCAGTATTTT. Translation: CASSAGQGDADTQYF.

In its sample, this clonotype was seen many times. The chain joins TRBV13 to TRBJ2-5, with 10 bases aligning to TRBD2. The CDR3 spans 15 residues. The germline CDR1 and CDR2 sequences are PRHDT and FYEKMQ (reference sequence). V dropped 0 bases and J dropped 4; count of bases not matched to a gene: 2. The CDR3 nucleotides read TGTGCCAGCAGCTTAGGACTAGCGGGGCGAGAGACCCAGTACTTC. Its translation is CASSLGLAGRETQYF.

The chain employs TRBV6-5 and TRBJ2-2; D remains ambiguous. Germline V gene lookup returns CDR1 MNHEY and CDR2 SVGAGI. The CDR3 runs to 12 residues. Trimming shortened V by 5 bases and J by 8 bases, and 9 bases separated the two germline ends. In nucleotides, the CDR3 is TGTGCCAGCAGTCACAAAGTTGGGGAGCTGTTTTTT. This translates into CASSHKVGELFF.